The sequence of this TCR beta chain was determined in a study of CD8+ T cells in alopecia areata. Trimming pared 3 bases from V and 2 bases from J, leaving 6 bases between. CDR3 length: 12 residues. Germline CDR1 is SGHDT and CDR2 is YYEEEE. Following extraction, RNA underwent reverse transcription to cDNA, which served as the sequencing template. Sequencing was performed with immunoSEQ multiplex PCR; in TCRdb, only in-frame clones are kept and a portion is missing. The data contain 130,000 or so clones, about 50% of them singletons. The sequenced sample consisted of NKG2D-low CD8+ T cells sorted from blood. This sequence was found in a human donor with alopecia areata. The chain combines TRBV5-6 with TRBJ2-7, with D unclear. Here the CDR3 reads CASSSGPYEQYF. CDR3 sequence (DNA): TGTGCCAGCAGCTCCGGGCCCTACGAGCAGTACTTC. The whole variable domain, filled in from reference TRBV5-6 and TRBJ2-7, reads DAGVTQSPTHLIKTRGQQVTLRCSPKSGHDTVSWYQQALGQGPQFIFQYYEEEERQRGNFPDRFSGHQFPNYSSELNVNALLLGDSALYLCASSSGPYEQYFGPGTRLTVT.